This T cell receptor (beta chain) was identified during a study of T cell responses to AZD1222 COVID-19 vaccine. In the study overall: Analysis merged second doses at about 4 or about 12 weeks.

Study-wide points: Spike-specific TCR breadth rose after two AZD1222 doses, and depth rose as well. Vaccine-related CD4 TCRs covered spike, predominating at 160-218 and 743-854. Nearly half of unique spike-specific TCRs reportedly avoided B.1.351 and B.1.1.7 mutated regions.

Concerning this clone itself: Its specificity is not known.

Germline V lookup: CDR1 MDHEN, CDR2 SYDVKM. This CDR3 is built from 12 residues. Deletions cut 10 bases from V and 4 bases from J, with 11 bases between. TCRdb's table, derived via immunoSEQ multiplex PCR, lists solely in-frame clones and lacks some. The sample contains around 150,000 clones, approximately 90% of which appear only once. The specimen comprised peripheral blood, sampled on day 0 of AZD1222 vaccination. The chain uses TRBV28 and TRBJ1-5, with D unclear. This clonotype was obtained from an adult in good health. The CDR3 nucleotides are TGTGCCACGCGGGTAGGGAATCAGCCCCAGCATTTT. Its protein is CATRVGNQPQHF.